Listed here are 18 T cell receptor beta chains from one sample, sequenced in a study of Graves' ophthalmopathy and Graves' hyperthyroidism. Amplifying from RNA transcripts, the study obtained TCR beta CDR3 regions. RT-PCR with HTBI primers came first, then second-round multiplex PCR. TCRdb ran MiXCR on the multiplex PCR reads and lists one entry per CDR3 protein. The data show about 1.2 million distinct CDR3 sequences, about 40% seen once. The sequencing input was peripheral blood or thyroid tissue (not recorded which). The receptor set was obtained from an adult man with Graves' hyperthyroidism.

Points on this clonotype: The conserved final phenylalanine or tryptophan is absent from the CDR3, which likely points to a read error. The DNA is omitted, as the CDR3 cannot be located on it reliably, and the CDR3 follows TCRdb's listing. J is TRBJ1-1 and V is TRBV20-1; TRBD1 was called by the table and not checked on the DNA. CDR1 is DFQATT and CDR2 is SNEGSKA in the germline V gene (reference sequence). Both ends counted, the CDR3 spans 9 residues. The CDR3 reads CSARPTANY.

This clonotype showed up just a few times. The chain employs TRBV5-1 and TRBJ2-7, with D uncertain. CDR3 length: 15 residues. Trimming removed 4 bases at V and 3 bases at J, with 17 bases between. Germline assignment: CDR1 SGHRS and CDR2 YFSETQ. The CDR3 loop is CASSTSLDNYYEQYF. The DNA for the CDR3 is TGCGCCAGCAGCACTTCACTGGATAACTACTACGAGCAGTACTTC.

In its sample, this clonotype was seen many times. V and J are TRBV2 and TRBJ2-5, with D possibly being TRBD1 (6 bases). Per germline, CDR1 SNHLY and CDR2 FYNNEI. There are 13 residues in the CDR3. Trimming pared 6 bases from V and 5 bases from J, leaving 13 bases between. This chain's CDR3 is CASSNRVQETQYF. The CDR3 nucleotides are TGTGCCAGCAGCAACAGGGTGCAGGAGACCCAGTACTTC. The full variable domain, in which reference TRBV2 and TRBJ2-5 provide the parts outside the CDR3, is EPEVTQTPSHQVTQMGQEVILRCVPISNHLYFYWYRQILGQKVEFLVSFYNNEISEKSEIFDDQFSVERPDGSNFTLKIRSTKLEDSAMYFCASSNRVQETQYFGPGTRLLVL.

This clonotype was counted a few times. The chain carries TRBV3-1 and TRBJ2-7; D not certain. V was shortened by 2 bases and J by 6 bases, with 17 bases between the two germline ends. In germline, CDR1 is LGHDT, CDR2 YNNKEL (reference sequence). The CDR3 extends over 15 amino acids. CDR3 in amino acids: CASSQSVNGGGEQYF. The CDR3 nucleotides are TGTGCCAGCAGCCAATCCGTCAACGGTGGCGGCGAGCAGTACTTC.

The chain joins TRBV7-2 to TRBJ2-2, with TRBD2 matching over 10 bases. The V gene end was trimmed by 2 bases and the J gene end by 10 bases; junction bases not matched to a gene: 13. Germline lookup yields CDR1 SGHTA and CDR2 FQGNSA. The CDR3 has 17 residues. CDR3 in amino acids: CASSLLLASGRTPELFF. The CDR3 nucleotides read TGTGCCAGCAGCTTACTTCTTGCTAGCGGGAGAACCCCGGAGCTGTTTTTT. Supplemented by reference TRBV7-2 and TRBJ2-2, the full variable domain reads GAGVSQSPSNKVTEKGKDVELRCDPISGHTALYWYRQSLGQGLEFLIYFQGNSAPDKSGLPSDRFSAERTGGSVSTLTIQRTQQEDSAVYLCASSLLLASGRTPELFFGEGSRLTVL.

This clonotype has a count of ten or more. The V and J genes are TRBV25-1 and TRBJ1-1; tentative D call: TRBD1 (6 bases). Looked up from germline, CDR1 is MGHDK and CDR2 is SYGVNS. Between the trimmed V and J ends, which lost 8 bases and 8 bases, there was a span of 24 bases. There are 15 residues in the CDR3. The CDR3 sequence is CASFSARGGAEEAFF. The CDR3 bases are TGTGCCAGCTTCTCGGCTAGAGGGGGGGCCGAGGAAGCTTTCTTT.

V gene TRBV2 combines with J gene TRBJ2-5; D might be TRBD2 (6 bases). CDR1 and CDR2 from the germline V gene are SNHLY and FYNNEI. This CDR3 is built from 16 residues. V dropped 8 bases and J dropped 5 bases, with 24 bases sitting between them. The CDR3 coding sequence is TGTGCCAGCGCCGGCGGGAAATTTGAGGGGACGGAGACCCAGTACTTC. This translates into CASAGGKFEGTETQYF.

This clonotype was observed a handful of times. The gene calls are TRBV7-2 and TRBJ2-2, with 9 nucleotides matching TRBD2. With 2 bases clipped from V and 5 bases from J, the junction kept 6 bases outside the gene matches. The CDR3 covers 16 residues. Germline V gene lookup returns CDR1 SGHTA and CDR2 FQGNSA. CDR3 DNA sequence: TGTGCCAGCAGCTTAATTTTGCGGGGGGGAACCGGGGAGCTGTTTTTT. The encoded protein is CASSLILRGGTGELFF.

Ten or more counts support this clonotype. The CDR3 sequence is CSVADRGGSSPLHF. DNA for the CDR3: TGCAGCGTCGCGGACAGGGGAGGGAGTTCACCCCTCCACTTT. The V and J genes are TRBV29-1 and TRBJ1-6, with 9 bases lining up with TRBD1. V shed 6 bases, J shed 9 bases, and the junction held 9 bases outside the gene matches. This CDR3 has 14 residues. Germline values: CDR1 SQVTM, CDR2 ANQGSEA.

The chain links TRBV19 to TRBJ1-5; D is undetermined. Trimming stripped 9 bases from V and 4 bases from J, with 19 bases between. CDR1 and CDR2 from the germline V gene are LNHDA and SQIVND (reference sequence). The CDR3 covers 15 residues. The CDR3 spells CASSYLRELNQPQHF. CDR3 DNA: TGTGCCAGCAGCTACCTCCGGGAACTAAATCAGCCCCAGCATTTT. The entire variable domain, with the rest obtained from reference TRBV19 and TRBJ1-5, is as follows: DGGITQSPKYLFRKEGQNVTLSCEQNLNHDAMYWYRQDPGQGLRLIYYSQIVNDFQKGDIAEGYSVSREKKESFPLTVTSAQKNPTAFYLCASSYLRELNQPQHFGDGTRLSIL.

This clonotype has at least ten counts. V and J are TRBV10-3 and TRBJ1-1, with 8 nucleotides matching TRBD1. Trimming cost V 6 bases and J 0 bases; bases outside gene matches: 3. Germline V gene lookup returns CDR1 ENHRY and CDR2 SYGVKD. The CDR3 runs to 14 residues. CDR3: CAIRQGVMNTEAFF. In DNA, the CDR3 is TGTGCCATCAGACAGGGGGTCATGAACACTGAAGCTTTCTTT.

This clonotype was counted many times. This sequence joins TRBV19 and TRBJ2-5; no clear D. Deletions cut 3 bases from V and 1 base from J, with 6 bases between. The CDR3 loop spans 13 amino acids. Looked up from germline, CDR1 is LNHDA and CDR2 is SQIVND (reference sequence). As DNA, the CDR3 is TGTGCCAGTAGTATTGAGGTCCAAGAGACCCAGTACTTC. Amino acids: CASSIEVQETQYF.

This rearrangement joins TRBV29-1 to TRBJ1-2, with 7 bases identical to TRBD1. The CDR3 loop spans 13 amino acids. Trimming cost V 7 bases and J 2 bases; bases outside gene matches: 7. Germline V gene sequence: CDR1 SQVTM, CDR2 ANQGSEA. The CDR3 DNA is TGCAGCGGCGGGGACAGCATCAACTATGGCTACACCTTC. This translates into CSGGDSINYGYTF.

The chain uses TRBV12-3 or TRBV12-4 and TRBJ1-5, with 10 bases identical to TRBD1. The CDR3 is 15 residues long. Unmatched junction bases numbered 12, after V lost 5 bases and J lost 11 bases. The CDR3 sequence is CASSTPGQGKETQHF. The CDR3 coding sequence is TGTGCCAGCAGTACCCCGGGACAGGGGAAAGAGACCCAGCATTTT.

This clonotype has more than one count but fewer than ten. This rearrangement joins TRBV28 to TRBJ2-7; 7 nucleotides align to TRBD1. This CDR3 comprises 12 residues. In germline, CDR1 is MDHEN, CDR2 SYDVKM. V lost 7 bases, J lost 8 bases, and 8 bases stayed unmatched. DNA for the CDR3: TGTGCCAGCAAGGAACGACAGGGCCAGCAGTACTTC. It yields the protein CASKERQGQQYF.

This clonotype was recorded at least ten times. The CDR3 region is CASSVGQGDQPQHF. The CDR3 DNA is TGCGCCAGCAGCGTTGGACAGGGTGATCAGCCCCAGCATTTT. The chain uses TRBV5-1 and TRBJ1-5; 8 nucleotides match TRBD1. Germline V lookup: CDR1 SGHRS, CDR2 YFSETQ. CDR3 size: 14 residues. The J segment lost 5 bases and the V segment lost 4 bases, leaving 5 bases of the junction unmatched.

Many counts were recorded for this clonotype. The CDR3 region has the DNA TGTGCCAGCAGCTTAGATATGTACCAAGAGACCCAGTACTTC. It yields the protein CASSLDMYQETQYF. The rearrangement uses TRBV7-8 and TRBJ2-5; D is ambiguous. Trimming removed 1 base from V and 0 bases from J, with 6 bases in between. The CDR3 runs to 14 residues. CDR1 is SGHVS, CDR2 FQNEAQ, per germline.

This clonotype was counted ten times or more. The junction differs from germline at one of its ends, possibly a read error. This chain joins TRBV13 and TRBJ1-2; D gene uncertain. Per the germline V gene, CDR1 is PRHDT and CDR2 is FYEKMQ (reference sequence). CDR3 length: 13 amino acids. The CDR3 loop is CASSLEDSATSYF. The CDR3 DNA follows: TGTGCCAGCAGCTTAGAGGACTCTGCTACTTCTTACTTC.